This T cell receptor (beta chain) appears in the sequencing data of a study of blood T cell repertoires in COVID-19. Clones were read by immunoSEQ multiplex PCR, and TCRdb kept only the in-frame ones, dropping some. Altogether about 70,000 clones are present, 90% being singletons, with the ten largest covering roughly 10%. The sequenced sample consisted of peripheral blood. This TCR came from a human donor in a cohort sampled during active COVID-19.

CDR3 DNA sequence: TGTGCCAGCAAACTCCGGGACGGACAGGCGGGTGAGCAGTTCTTC. It codes for CASKLRDGQAGEQFF. The chain uses TRBV2 and TRBJ2-1; TRBD1 agrees at 7 bases. Germline V gene sequence: CDR1 SNHLY, CDR2 FYNNEI. The V segment lost 7 bases and the J segment 9 bases; nucleotides outside the gene matches: 15. The CDR3 length is 15 residues.